This T cell receptor beta chain was observed in a study of blood T cell repertoires in COVID-19. Study-wide background: From the United States, Italy and Spain came samples of acute and convalescent COVID-19. The cDNA or gDNA used as material had been derived from T cells, B-cell-depleted T cells, or PBMCs.

V lost 3 bases and J 4 bases, leaving 12 bases between the germline ends. Germline V gene data show CDR1 as MNHEY and CDR2 as SVGAGI. The CDR3 has 14 residues. Here immunoSEQ multiplex PCR was the method, and the copy in TCRdb shows in-frame clones only, minus some. The data contain some 300,000 clones, around nine tenths of them singletons. Across under 25 US areas, participants ranged in age from about 18 to 100 years. Each participant's cohort was designated according to participant-reported clinical history. The source is a woman aged 25 to 39 who had been exposed to COVID-19. Sequencing input: PBMCs or T cells enriched from blood (not recorded which). The chain joins TRBV6-5 to TRBJ1-1, with a possible D match to TRBD1 (6 bases). The CDR3 protein is CASSYTGRSTEAFF. In DNA, the CDR3 is TGTGCCAGCAGTTATACAGGGAGATCCACTGAAGCTTTCTTT.